One and the same sample provided the 22 T cell receptor beta chains below, sequenced in a study of blood T cell repertoires in COVID-19. Here immunoSEQ multiplex PCR was the method, and the copy in TCRdb shows in-frame clones only, minus some. The table shows more than 150,000 clones, with roughly 92% occurring only once. Material: peripheral blood. These TCRs come from a man aged 25-40 years with COVID-19, enrolled during active disease.

This rearrangement joins TRBV10-3 to TRBJ1-2, with 7 bases lining up with TRBD1. The CDR3 spans 16 residues. With V trimmed by 0 bases and J by 2 bases, 6 bases remained unmatched. CDR1 is ENHRY and CDR2 is SYGVKD in the germline V gene. The CDR3 reads CAISESSGQKNYGYTF. The CDR3 region has the DNA TGTGCCATCAGTGAGTCCTCGGGACAGAAAAACTATGGCTACACCTTC.

J is TRBJ1-1 and V is TRBV10-1; D is uncertain. Germline CDR1 is WNHNN and CDR2 is SYGVQD (reference sequence). Trimming took 0 bases from V and 8 from J, leaving 13 bases between them. This CDR3 spans 14 amino acids. As DNA, the CDR3 is TGCGCCAGCAGTGAGTCGGCCACCCCCGGGGAAGCTTTCTTT. Translation: CASSESATPGEAFF.

The chain couples TRBV27 to TRBJ2-7, with 8 positions matching TRBD2. The germline V gene encodes CDR1 MNHEY and CDR2 SMNVEV (reference sequence). The CDR3 is made up of 13 amino acids. With V trimmed by 5 bases and J by 3 bases, 3 bases remained unmatched. In DNA form, the CDR3 reads TGTGCCAGCAGTACGAGCGGGGGCTACGAGCAGTACTTC. Residues: CASSTSGGYEQYF.

The genes are TRBV19 and TRBJ1-1; 9 positions agree with TRBD1. In germline, CDR1 is LNHDA, CDR2 SQIVND (reference sequence). V lost 7 bases, J lost 3 bases, and 6 bases stayed unmatched. The CDR3 is 14 residues long. Here the CDR3 DNA reads TGTGCCAGTACCGGGGGGACAGGGTACACTGAAGCTTTCTTT. Protein product: CASTGGTGYTEAFF.

The rearrangement links TRBV6-6 to TRBJ1-5, with a possible D match to TRBD1 (5 bases). Looked up from germline, CDR1 is MNHNY and CDR2 is SVGAGI (reference sequence). The CDR3 consists of 15 residues. V was pared by 6 bases and J by 0 bases, with 12 bases between. Here the CDR3 DNA reads TGTGCCAGCAGGACGGTAGGGGATAGCAATCAGCCCCAGCATTTT. It translates to CASRTVGDSNQPQHF.

The chain uses TRBV13 and TRBJ1-6, with 11 bases fitting TRBD1. Losses at the gene ends were 0 bases for V and 12 bases for J; bases not matched to a gene: 4. The CDR3 has 15 amino acids. CDR1 PRHDT and CDR2 FYEKMQ come from the germline V gene (reference sequence). The CDR3 DNA sequence: TGTGCCAGCAGCTTAGGGGGGACAGGGGGTCTACCCCTCCACTTT. It encodes CASSLGGTGGLPLHF.

The V call is TRBV12-3 or TRBV12-4, the J call TRBJ2-2; D not resolved. V was trimmed by 9 bases and J by 3 bases, leaving 5 bases between them. The CDR3 contains 11 residues. The CDR3, as DNA: TGTGCCAGTCGGGACACCGGGGAGCTGTTTTTT. Translating it yields CASRDTGELFF.

The chain recombines TRBV15 with TRBJ1-1, with D tentatively TRBD1 (5 bases). CDR3 length equals 17 residues. V was clipped by 5 bases and J by 2 bases, with 21 bases between them. Germline-derived CDR1 and CDR2 are LNHNV and YYDKDF (reference sequence). The CDR3 DNA is TGTGCCACCAGCCGAACGCGGACATTATCTTCCAACACTGAAGCTTTCTTT. Protein: CATSRTRTLSSNTEAFF.

The chain recombines TRBV4-1 with TRBJ2-1; 12 nucleotides match TRBD2. V trimming: 0 bases; J trimming: 2 bases; junction bases outside the gene matches: 2. This CDR3 contains 17 residues. CDR1 and CDR2 (germline): MGHRA, YSYEKL. Here the CDR3 DNA reads TGCGCCAGCAGCCAAGAGCCTAGCGGGGGGGCCTACAATGAGCAGTTCTTC. This codes for CASSQEPSGGAYNEQFF.

The rearrangement uses TRBV21-1 and TRBJ2-1; TRBD1 is the table's D call, not checked against the DNA. TRBV21-1 is tagged as a pseudogene. The CDR3 is 15 amino acids. The CDR3 DNA reads TGTGCCAGCAGCAAAGTGAGGGGGCCCAACAATGAGCAGTTCTTC. This translates into CASSKVRGPNNEQFF.

The rearrangement links TRBV6-5 to TRBJ2-2, with D possibly being TRBD2 (5 bases). Trimming took off 5 bases at V and 4 bases at J, with 14 bases between the two ends. Germline V lookup: CDR1 MNHEY, CDR2 SVGAGI. CDR3 length: 15 residues. The chain's CDR3 is CASSPPGSFTGELFF. The DNA for the CDR3 is TGTGCCAGCAGTCCCCCGGGATCCTTCACCGGGGAGCTGTTTTTT.

The chain combines TRBV24-1 with TRBJ2-3; D remains unclear. Between the trimmed V and J ends, which lost 3 bases and 2 bases, there was a span of 2 bases. The CDR3 length is 12 residues. Germline V gene lookup returns CDR1 KGHDR and CDR2 SFDVKD. CDR3: CATSDHTDTQYF. The CDR3 bases are TGTGCCACCAGTGATCACACAGATACGCAGTATTTT.

This clone appeared a few times. V is TRBV3-1 (or the pseudogene TRBV3-2) and J is TRBJ1-3; 7 bases fit TRBD1. CDR1 and CDR2 from the germline V gene are LGHDT and YNNKEL (reference sequence). The CDR3 contains 20 residues. Germline trimming cut 2 bases from V and 0 bases from J; bases unmatched to any gene: 16. The CDR3 coding sequence is TGTGCCAGCAGCCAACTGCGATTAGGGGGCGCGGGTCTCTCTGGAAACACCATATATTTT. This sequence encodes CASSQLRLGGAGLSGNTIYF.

The V gene is TRBV7-9, the J gene TRBJ1-1; 7 bases agree with TRBD1. The V and J ends lost 5 bases and 6 bases, in that order; junction bases with no gene match: 6. This CDR3 has 13 residues. Looked up from germline, CDR1 is SEHNR and CDR2 is FQNEAQ (reference sequence). CDR3 protein: CASSPRQGSEAFF. The CDR3 coding sequence is TGTGCCAGCAGCCCTAGACAGGGCTCTGAAGCTTTCTTT.

The rearrangement uses TRBV6-2 or TRBV6-3 and TRBJ2-2; 7 bases agree with TRBD2. Unmatched junction bases numbered 8, after V lost 0 bases and J lost 4 bases. CDR1 and CDR2 from the germline V gene are MNHEY and SVGEGT. CDR3 size: 17 residues. As DNA, the CDR3 is TGTGCCAGCAGTTACTCCCACCCCGGGACTACCACCGGGGAGCTGTTTTTT. Translation: CASSYSHPGTTTGELFF.

This chain joins TRBV10-1 and TRBJ1-5; D may be TRBD1 (5 bases). This CDR3 contains 18 residues. The germline V and J ends were trimmed by 0 bases and 2 bases, with 17 bases remaining between them. In germline, CDR1 is WNHNN, CDR2 SYGVQD (reference sequence). The CDR3 DNA is TGCGCCAGCAGTGAGTCGAGACGGGGGGAGGGAGGCAATCAGCCCCAGCATTTT. This translates into CASSESRRGEGGNQPQHF.

The CDR3 is CASSFKQGDEQFF. The CDR3 DNA sequence: TGCGCCAGCAGCTTCAAACAGGGGGATGAGCAGTTCTTC. The gene calls are TRBV5-1 and TRBJ2-1; 8 bases map to TRBD1. J lost 8 bases, V lost 2 bases, and 3 bases had no gene match. This CDR3 is 13 amino acids long. Per germline, CDR1 SGHRS and CDR2 YFSETQ. Combining the CDR3 with reference TRBV5-1 and TRBJ2-1 gives the whole variable domain KAGVTQTPRYLIKTRGQQVTLSCSPISGHRSVSWYQQTPGQGLQFLFEYFSETQRNKGNFPGRFSGRQFSNSRSEMNVSTLELGDSALYLCASSFKQGDEQFFGPGTRLTVL.

The rearrangement joins TRBV5-5 to TRBJ1-2; D is unclear. V lost 4 bases and J 8 bases, leaving 9 bases between the germline ends. Germline assignment: CDR1 SGHKS and CDR2 YYEKEE (reference sequence). CDR3 length: 11 amino acids. The CDR3 DNA reads as TGTGCCAGCAGCCCCGGGTGGGGCTACACCTTC. This encodes CASSPGWGYTF.

This chain joins TRBV10-2 and TRBJ1-2; the D gene is possibly TRBD1 (6 bases). Trimming took 7 bases from V and 4 from J, leaving 16 bases between them. Germline CDR1 is WSHSY and CDR2 is SAAADI. This CDR3 contains 14 residues. The CDR3 spells CASTLAGGSYGYTF. CDR3 nucleotides: TGCGCCAGCACCCTGGCGGGGGGCAGCTATGGCTACACCTTC.

This clone was found once. The chain carries TRBV7-9 and TRBJ2-7; the match to TRBD2 covers 8 bases. With V trimmed by 0 bases and J by 0 bases, 7 bases remained unmatched. The length of the CDR3 is 17 residues. Germline assignment: CDR1 SEHNR and CDR2 FQNEAQ (reference sequence). The CDR3 spells CASSLARGGASSYEQYF. The DNA for the CDR3 is TGTGCCAGCAGCTTAGCTCGGGGGGGAGCCTCCTCCTACGAGCAGTACTTC.

The chain employs TRBV12-3 or TRBV12-4 and TRBJ1-3, with 7 bases matching TRBD1. Trimming took 6 bases from V and 4 from J; bases not matched to a gene: 3. The CDR3 is 13 amino acids. CDR3 in amino acids: CASSTTGGNTIYF. The CDR3 DNA follows: TGTGCCAGCAGCACGACAGGGGGAAACACCATATATTTT.

The J gene is TRBJ1-2, the V gene TRBV21-1; the DNA was not compared with TRBD1, the D call given in the table. TRBV21-1 is a pseudogene locus. The CDR3 covers 18 residues. The CDR3 DNA is TGTGCCACATCTCGTACAGGGGAAGGAACCGGGACTGACTATGGCTACACCTTC. Protein product: CATSRTGEGTGTDYGYTF.